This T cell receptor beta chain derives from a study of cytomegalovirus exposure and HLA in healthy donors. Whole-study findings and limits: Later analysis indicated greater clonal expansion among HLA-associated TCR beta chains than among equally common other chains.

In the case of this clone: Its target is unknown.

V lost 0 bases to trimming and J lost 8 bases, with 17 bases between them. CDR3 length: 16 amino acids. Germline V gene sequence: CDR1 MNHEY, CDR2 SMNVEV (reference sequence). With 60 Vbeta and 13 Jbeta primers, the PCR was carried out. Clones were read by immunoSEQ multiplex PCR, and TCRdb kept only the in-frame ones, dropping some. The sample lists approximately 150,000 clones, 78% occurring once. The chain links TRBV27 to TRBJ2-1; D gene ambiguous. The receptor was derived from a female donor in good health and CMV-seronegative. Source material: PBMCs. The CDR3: CASSLSPVGLTDEQFF. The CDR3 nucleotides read TGTGCCAGCAGTTTATCCCCAGTGGGCCTCACTGATGAGCAGTTCTTC.